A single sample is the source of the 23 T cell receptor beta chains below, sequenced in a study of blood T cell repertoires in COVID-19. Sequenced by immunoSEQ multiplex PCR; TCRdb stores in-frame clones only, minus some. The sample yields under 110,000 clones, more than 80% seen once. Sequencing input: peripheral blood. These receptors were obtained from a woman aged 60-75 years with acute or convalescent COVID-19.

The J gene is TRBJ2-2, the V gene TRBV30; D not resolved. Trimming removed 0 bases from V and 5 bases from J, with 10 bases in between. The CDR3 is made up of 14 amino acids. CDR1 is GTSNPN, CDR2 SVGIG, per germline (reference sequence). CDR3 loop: CAWSVSGGTGELFF. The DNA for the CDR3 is TGTGCCTGGAGTGTATCGGGTGGGACCGGGGAGCTGTTTTTT.

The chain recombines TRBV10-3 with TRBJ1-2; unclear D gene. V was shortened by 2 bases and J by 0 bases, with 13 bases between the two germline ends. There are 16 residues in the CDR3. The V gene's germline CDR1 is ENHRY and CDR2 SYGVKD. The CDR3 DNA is TGTGCCATCAGTGAGACTACAGCGGGCCCTAACTATGGCTACACCTTC. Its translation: CAISETTAGPNYGYTF.

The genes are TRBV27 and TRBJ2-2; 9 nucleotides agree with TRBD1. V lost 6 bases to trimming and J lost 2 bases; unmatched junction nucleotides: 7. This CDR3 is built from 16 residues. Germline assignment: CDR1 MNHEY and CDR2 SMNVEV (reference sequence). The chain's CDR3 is CASSPAGQGNTGELFF. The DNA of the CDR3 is TGTGCCAGCAGCCCCGCGGGACAGGGAAACACCGGGGAGCTGTTTTTT.

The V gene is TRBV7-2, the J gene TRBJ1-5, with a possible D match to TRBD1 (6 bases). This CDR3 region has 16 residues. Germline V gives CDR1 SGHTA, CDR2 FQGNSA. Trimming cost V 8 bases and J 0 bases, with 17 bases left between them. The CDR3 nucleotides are TGTGCCAGCGCCCCCGGGACATACTATAGCAATCAGCCCCAGCATTTT. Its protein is CASAPGTYYSNQPQHF.

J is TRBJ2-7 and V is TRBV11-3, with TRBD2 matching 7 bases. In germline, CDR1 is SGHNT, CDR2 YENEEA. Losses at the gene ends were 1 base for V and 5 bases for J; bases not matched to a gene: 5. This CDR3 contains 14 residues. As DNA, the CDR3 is TGTGCCAGCAGCTTAGCGGGAGGTATCGACGAGCAGTACTTC. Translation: CASSLAGGIDEQYF.

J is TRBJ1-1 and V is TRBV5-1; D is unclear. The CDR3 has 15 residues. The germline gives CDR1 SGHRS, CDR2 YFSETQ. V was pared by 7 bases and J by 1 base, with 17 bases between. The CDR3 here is CASRNLQQQNTEAFF. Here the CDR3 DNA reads TGCGCCAGCCGCAATTTACAACAACAGAACACTGAAGCTTTCTTT.

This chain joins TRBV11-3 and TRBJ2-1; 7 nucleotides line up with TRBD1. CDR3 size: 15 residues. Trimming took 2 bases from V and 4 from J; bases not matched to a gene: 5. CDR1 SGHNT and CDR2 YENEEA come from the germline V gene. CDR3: CASSLSTGEYNEQFF. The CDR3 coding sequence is TGTGCCAGCAGCTTAAGTACAGGGGAATACAATGAGCAGTTCTTC. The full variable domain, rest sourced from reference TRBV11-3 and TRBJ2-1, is EAGVVQSPRYKIIEKKQPVAFWCNPISGHNTLYWYLQNLGQGPELLIRYENEEAVDDSQLPKDRFSAERLKGVDSTLKIQPAELGDSAVYLCASSLSTGEYNEQFFGPGTRLTVL.

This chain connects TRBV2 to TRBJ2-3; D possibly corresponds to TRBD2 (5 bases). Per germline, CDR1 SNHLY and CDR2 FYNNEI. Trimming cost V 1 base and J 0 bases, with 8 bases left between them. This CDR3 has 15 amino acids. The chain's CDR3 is CASSEGWTSTDTQYF. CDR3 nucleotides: TGTGCCAGCAGTGAAGGCTGGACTAGCACAGATACGCAGTATTTT.

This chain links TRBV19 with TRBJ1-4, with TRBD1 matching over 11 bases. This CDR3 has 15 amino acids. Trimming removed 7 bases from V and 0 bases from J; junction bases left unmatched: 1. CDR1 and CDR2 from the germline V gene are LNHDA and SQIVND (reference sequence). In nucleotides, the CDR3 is TGTGCCAGTATGGGACAGGGGGCAACTAATGAAAAACTGTTTTTT. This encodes CASMGQGATNEKLFF.

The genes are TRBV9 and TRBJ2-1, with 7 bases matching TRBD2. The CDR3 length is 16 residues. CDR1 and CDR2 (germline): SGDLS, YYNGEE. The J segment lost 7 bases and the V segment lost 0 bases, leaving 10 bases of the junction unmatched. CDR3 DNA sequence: TGTGCCAGCAGCGTAGGGGGACTACTCTTAGGGAATGAGCAGTTCTTC. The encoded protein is CASSVGGLLLGNEQFF.

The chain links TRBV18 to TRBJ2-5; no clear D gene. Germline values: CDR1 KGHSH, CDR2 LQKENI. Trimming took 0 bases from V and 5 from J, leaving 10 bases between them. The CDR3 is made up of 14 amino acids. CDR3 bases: TGTGCCAGCTCACCACCGAGTGGTTCGGAGACCCAGTACTTC. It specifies CASSPPSGSETQYF.

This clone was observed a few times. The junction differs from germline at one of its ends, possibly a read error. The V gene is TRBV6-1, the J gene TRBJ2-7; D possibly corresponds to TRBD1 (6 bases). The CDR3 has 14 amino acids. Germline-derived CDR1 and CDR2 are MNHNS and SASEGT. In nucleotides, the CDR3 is TGTGCCAGCAGGGAAGACAGGATACCCTACGAGCAGTACTTC. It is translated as CASREDRIPYEQYF.

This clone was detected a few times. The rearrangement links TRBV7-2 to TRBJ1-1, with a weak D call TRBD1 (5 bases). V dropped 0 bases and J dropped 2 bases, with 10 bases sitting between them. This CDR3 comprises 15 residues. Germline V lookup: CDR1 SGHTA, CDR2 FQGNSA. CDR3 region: CASSLAGGGNTEAFF. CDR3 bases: TGTGCCAGCAGCTTAGCGGGGGGAGGTAACACTGAAGCTTTCTTT.

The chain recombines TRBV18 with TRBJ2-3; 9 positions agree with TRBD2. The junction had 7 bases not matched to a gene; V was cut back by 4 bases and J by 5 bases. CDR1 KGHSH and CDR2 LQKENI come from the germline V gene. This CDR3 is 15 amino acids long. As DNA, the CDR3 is TGTGCCAGCTCACTTTTAGCGGGGGATGAAGATACGCAGTATTTT. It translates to CASSLLAGDEDTQYF.

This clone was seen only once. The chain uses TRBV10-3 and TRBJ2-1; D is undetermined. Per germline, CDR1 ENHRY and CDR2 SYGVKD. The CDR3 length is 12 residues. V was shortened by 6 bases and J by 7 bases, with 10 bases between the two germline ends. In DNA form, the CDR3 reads TGTGCCATCAGCGAGCATGAGAATGAGCAGTTCTTC. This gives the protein CAISEHENEQFF.

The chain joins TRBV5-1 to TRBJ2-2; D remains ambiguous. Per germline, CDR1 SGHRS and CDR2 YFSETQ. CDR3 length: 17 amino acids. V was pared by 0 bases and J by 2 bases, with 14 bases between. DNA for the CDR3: TGCGCCAGCAGCTTGGCGGAGCTCAGTCGAAACACCGGGGAGCTGTTTTTT. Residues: CASSLAELSRNTGELFF.

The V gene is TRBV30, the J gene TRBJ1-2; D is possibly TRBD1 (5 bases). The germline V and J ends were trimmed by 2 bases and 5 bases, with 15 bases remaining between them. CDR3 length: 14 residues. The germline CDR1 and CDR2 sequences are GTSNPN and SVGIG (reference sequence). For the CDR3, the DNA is TGTGCCTGGAGTCCCCCTCCCCAGGGATATGGCTACACCTTC. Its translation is CAWSPPPQGYGYTF.

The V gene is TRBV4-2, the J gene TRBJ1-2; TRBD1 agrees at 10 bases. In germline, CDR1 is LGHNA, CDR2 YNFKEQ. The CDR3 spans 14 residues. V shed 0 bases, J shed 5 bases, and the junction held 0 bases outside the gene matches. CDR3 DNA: TGTGCCAGCAGCCAAGAGGGACAGGGGTATGGCTACACCTTC. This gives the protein CASSQEGQGYGYTF.

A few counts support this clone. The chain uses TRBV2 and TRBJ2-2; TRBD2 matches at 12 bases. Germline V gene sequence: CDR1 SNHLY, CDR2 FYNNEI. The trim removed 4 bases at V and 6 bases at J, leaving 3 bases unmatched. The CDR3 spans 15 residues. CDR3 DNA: TGTGCCAGCAGTGCAGCTAGCGGGAGGGCCGGGGAGCTGTTTTTT. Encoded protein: CASSAASGRAGELFF.

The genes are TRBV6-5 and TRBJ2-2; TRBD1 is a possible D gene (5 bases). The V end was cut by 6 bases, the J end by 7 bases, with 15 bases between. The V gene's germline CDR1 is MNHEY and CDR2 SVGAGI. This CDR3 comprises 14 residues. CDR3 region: CASSPQGRVGELFF. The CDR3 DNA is TGTGCCAGCAGCCCCCAGGGTCGGGTCGGGGAGCTGTTTTTT.

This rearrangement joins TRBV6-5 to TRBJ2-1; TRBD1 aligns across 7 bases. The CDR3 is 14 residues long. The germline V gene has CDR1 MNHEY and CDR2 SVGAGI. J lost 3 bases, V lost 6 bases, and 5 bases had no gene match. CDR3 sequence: CASSSWDSYNEQFF. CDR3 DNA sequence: TGTGCCAGCAGCTCCTGGGACAGCTACAATGAGCAGTTCTTC.

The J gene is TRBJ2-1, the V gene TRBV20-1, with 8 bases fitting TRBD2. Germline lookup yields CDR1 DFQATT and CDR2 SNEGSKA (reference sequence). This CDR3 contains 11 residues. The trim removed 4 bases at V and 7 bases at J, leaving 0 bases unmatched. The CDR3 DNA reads TGCAGTGCTATAGCGGGGAATGAGCAGTTCTTC. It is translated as CSAIAGNEQFF.

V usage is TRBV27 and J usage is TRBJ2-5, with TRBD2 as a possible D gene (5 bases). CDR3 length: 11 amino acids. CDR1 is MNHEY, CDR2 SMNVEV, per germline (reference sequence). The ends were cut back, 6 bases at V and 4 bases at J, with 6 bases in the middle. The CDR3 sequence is CASRAGETQYF. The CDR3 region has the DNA TGTGCCAGCAGGGCGGGAGAGACCCAGTACTTC.